Presented here are 29 T cell receptor beta chains from one specimen sequenced in a study of OX40 agonist ivuxolimab in advanced cancers. This table comes from immunoSEQ multiplex PCR, and its TCRdb copy is limited to in-frame clones, with some not included. The data contain more than 70,000 clones, roughly nine tenths of them singletons. The source material was CD4+ or CD8+ T cells sorted from blood, sampled in a trial of the OX40 agonist ivuxolimab. The receptors originated from an adult with an advanced solid tumor such as melanoma, head and neck, liver or kidney cancer.

The chain is built from TRBV7-8 and TRBJ2-1, with D maybe TRBD1 (5 bases). Germline V gene lookup returns CDR1 SGHVS and CDR2 FQNEAQ. The CDR3 consists of 13 residues. V gave up 0 bases and J gave up 10 bases, with 10 bases separating them. DNA for the CDR3: TGTGCCAGCAGCTTAGCTGGGGCAGGGGAGCAGTTCTTC. Its translation is CASSLAGAGEQFF.

The CDR3 nucleotides are TGCGCCAGCAGCCAAGTATCCTCTTGGGGGGGTACCTACGAGCAGTACTTC. Its translation: CASSQVSSWGGTYEQYF. The chain links TRBV4-1 to TRBJ2-7; TRBD2 aligns across 7 bases. Germline V gives CDR1 MGHRA, CDR2 YSYEKL. V shed 1 base and J 2 bases; nucleotides not matched to a gene: 11. The CDR3 loop spans 17 amino acids.

J is TRBJ2-7 and V is TRBV28; D gene uncertain. This CDR3 contains 14 residues. The V gene lost 2 bases and the J gene lost 4 bases, with 12 bases spanning the gap. Germline V gene sequence: CDR1 MDHEN, CDR2 SYDVKM. The CDR3 reads CASSLEYLSYEQYF. The CDR3, as DNA: TGTGCCAGCAGTTTAGAGTACCTTTCATACGAGCAGTACTTC. Full variable domain (rest looked up from reference TRBV28 and TRBJ2-7): DVKVTQSSRYLVKRTGEKVFLECVQDMDHENMFWYRQDPGLGLRLIYFSYDVKMKEKGDIPEGYSVSREKKERFSLILESASTNQTSMYLCASSLEYLSYEQYFGPGTRLTVT.

The CDR3 region is CASLEQGGRDEQYF. Written as DNA, the CDR3 is TGTGCCAGCCTCGAACAGGGTGGGCGCGACGAGCAGTACTTC. The J gene is TRBJ2-7, the V gene TRBV6-1, with D tentatively TRBD1 (6 bases). Germline V gene lookup returns CDR1 MNHNS and CDR2 SASEGT. CDR3 length equals 14 residues. Trimming stripped 8 bases from V and 5 bases from J, with 19 bases between.

V is TRBV7-9 and J is TRBJ1-5; D not resolved. The germline V gene has CDR1 SEHNR and CDR2 FQNEAQ (reference sequence). CDR3 size: 13 residues. The germline V and J ends were trimmed by 5 bases and 3 bases, with 8 bases remaining between them. CDR3 bases: TGTGCCAGCAGCCCCAGAGCCAATCAGCCCCAGCATTTT. Amino acids: CASSPRANQPQHF.

This chain uses TRBV6-6 with TRBJ1-2; D possibly corresponds to TRBD1 (5 bases). Between the trimmed V and J ends, which lost 11 bases and 0 bases, there was a span of 13 bases. The CDR3 totals 13 residues. The V gene's germline CDR1 is MNHNY and CDR2 SVGAGI (reference sequence). CDR3 bases: TGTGCCGTGCTAGACAGAGCTAACTATGGCTACACCTTC. This gives the protein CAVLDRANYGYTF.

A few counts support this clone. The chain has TRBV11-2 and TRBJ1-4, with D possibly matching TRBD1 (5 bases). Germline V gives CDR1 SGHAT, CDR2 FQNNGV. CDR3 length: 15 residues. V lost 5 bases and J 4 bases, leaving 14 bases between the germline ends. The chain's CDR3 is CASSDLGTVNEKLFF. CDR3 bases: TGTGCCAGCAGCGACTTGGGGACTGTTAATGAAAAACTGTTTTTT.

V and J are TRBV28 and TRBJ1-1; D is ambiguous. The CDR3 spans 13 residues. V lost 6 bases and J 2 bases, leaving 10 bases between the germline ends. Per the germline V gene, CDR1 is MDHEN and CDR2 is SYDVKM. In DNA, the CDR3 is TGTGCCAGCAGAGTCAGTCTAAACACTGAAGCTTTCTTT. It is translated as CASRVSLNTEAFF.

The gene calls are TRBV4-1 and TRBJ1-2; TRBD1 might be the D (5 bases). V was cut by 4 bases and J by 5 bases, with 8 bases left in between. The CDR3 is made up of 12 amino acids. CDR1 is MGHRA, CDR2 YSYEKL, per germline. This CDR3 is CASSPGGYGYTF. The DNA of the CDR3 is TGCGCCAGCAGCCCTGGGGGTTATGGCTACACCTTC.

V is TRBV5-1 and J is TRBJ2-1; D perhaps matches TRBD2 (6 bases). The CDR3 extends over 13 amino acids. The V end was cut by 3 bases, the J end by 8 bases, with 12 bases between. Germline loops: CDR1 SGHRS, CDR2 YFSETQ. Here the CDR3 DNA reads TGCGCCAGCAGCTCCGGGGGTAGAGATGAGCAGTTCTTC. Translating it yields CASSSGGRDEQFF.

The V call is TRBV19, the J call TRBJ2-1; D is unresolved. The CDR3 extends over 13 amino acids. V was pared by 1 base and J by 5 bases, with 6 bases between. The germline CDR1 and CDR2 sequences are LNHDA and SQIVND (reference sequence). This CDR3 reads CASSIGRNNEQFF. CDR3 DNA sequence: TGTGCCAGTAGTATAGGACGGAACAATGAGCAGTTCTTC.

The genes are TRBV18 and TRBJ2-5, with 8 positions matching TRBD1. The germline gives CDR1 KGHSH, CDR2 LQKENI. The CDR3 has 14 amino acids. V shed 2 bases and J 11 bases; nucleotides not matched to a gene: 10. In nucleotides, the CDR3 is TGTGCCAGCTCACCATCGGACAGGGCTGGGGAGCAGTACTTC. Translating it yields CASSPSDRAGEQYF.

A few counts support this clone. V gene TRBV5-5 combines with J gene TRBJ1-1, with 7 bases aligning to TRBD1. This CDR3 is 14 amino acids long. Trimming took 7 bases from V and 0 from J; bases not matched to a gene: 6. CDR1 and CDR2 from the germline V gene are SGHKS and YYEKEE (reference sequence). For the CDR3, the DNA is TGTGCCAGCCAGGGGACAGTCATGAACACTGAAGCTTTCTTT. It yields the protein CASQGTVMNTEAFF.

The chain uses TRBV11-1 and TRBJ2-1; 11 bases are a match to TRBD2. The CDR3 is 17 residues long. Germline V CDR1 and CDR2: SGHAT, FQDESV (reference sequence). V shed 1 base and J 7 bases; nucleotides not matched to a gene: 9. In nucleotides, the CDR3 is TGTGCCAGCAGCTTAGGGCTAGCGGGGGGCACCAGGAATGAGCAGTTCTTC. Translating it yields CASSLGLAGGTRNEQFF.

The chain recombines TRBV7-2 with TRBJ1-6; 10 bases fit TRBD1. CDR3 length: 16 residues. Germline CDR1 reads SGHTA; CDR2 reads FQGNSA. With 1 base clipped from V and 6 bases from J, the junction kept 3 bases outside the gene matches. Here the CDR3 reads CASSLVGQGGNSPLHF. CDR3 DNA sequence: TGTGCCAGCAGCTTAGTTGGACAGGGGGGTAATTCACCCCTCCACTTT.

The V call is TRBV5-1, the J call TRBJ1-1; the D gene is possibly TRBD1 (6 bases). Trimming shortened V by 2 bases and J by 4 bases, and 12 bases separated the two germline ends. Per the germline V gene, CDR1 is SGHRS and CDR2 is YFSETQ. The CDR3 runs 14 residues. In nucleotides, the CDR3 is TGCGCCAGCAGCTTACAGGGAGAAGGCACTGAAGCTTTCTTT. As protein: CASSLQGEGTEAFF.

This chain joins TRBV7-9 and TRBJ2-7; D unclear. The CDR3 is 12 amino acids. Germline CDR1 SEHNR, CDR2 FQNEAQ (reference sequence). The V end was cut by 4 bases, the J end by 0 bases, with 4 bases between. The CDR3 DNA sequence: TGTGCCAGCAGCTCCCACTCCTACGAGCAGTACTTC. It codes for CASSSHSYEQYF.

The chain carries TRBV28 and TRBJ2-7, with 7 bases fitting TRBD1. The CDR3 sequence is 15 residues long. The J segment lost 5 bases and the V segment lost 10 bases, leaving 17 bases of the junction unmatched. The germline V gene encodes CDR1 MDHEN and CDR2 SYDVKM. The CDR3 sequence: CATKASRTGWDEQYF. The CDR3 DNA follows: TGTGCCACCAAGGCCTCGAGGACAGGCTGGGACGAGCAGTACTTC.

The chain couples TRBV6-4 to TRBJ1-1; D is unclear. Trimming took 5 bases from V and 1 from J, leaving 23 bases between them. This CDR3 has 18 amino acids. The germline gives CDR1 MRHNA, CDR2 SNTAGT. CDR3 coding DNA: TGTGCCAGCAGTCCCCGAAGATCGTACGAAGGATCGAACACTGAAGCTTTCTTT. It specifies CASSPRRSYEGSNTEAFF.

The chain is built from TRBV28 and TRBJ1-5; a weak D match, TRBD1 (6 bases). V was cut by 11 bases and J by 6 bases, with 17 bases left in between. The CDR3 runs 13 residues. Germline CDR1 and CDR2: MDHEN and SYDVKM. The CDR3 DNA reads TGTGCCGTCGATAGGGGGGCCGGTCAGCCCCAGCATTTT. Residues: CAVDRGAGQPQHF.

The chain has TRBV19 and TRBJ2-1, with TRBD2 identical over 10 bases. Trimming at V came to 2 bases and at J to 9 bases, leaving 7 bases not matched to a gene. CDR3 length: 15 amino acids. Germline CDR1 reads LNHDA; CDR2 reads SQIVND (reference sequence). The DNA for the CDR3 is TGTGCCAGTAGTATAACGAGCGGGAGGGCCATTGAGCAGTTCTTC. The encoded protein is CASSITSGRAIEQFF.

The gene calls are TRBV7-2 and TRBJ2-1; D gene ambiguous. In germline, CDR1 is SGHTA, CDR2 FQGNSA. V lost 5 bases, J lost 8 bases, and 13 bases lay in between. The CDR3 loop spans 13 amino acids. The CDR3, as DNA: TGTGCCAGCAGCCCCTCCTACTTTGATGAGCAGTTCTTC. Translated, it gives CASSPSYFDEQFF.

The rearrangement uses TRBV29-1 and TRBJ2-2, with D perhaps assigned TRBD1 or TRBD2 (5 bases each). This CDR3 is built from 16 residues. Trimming left V 5 bases short and J 2 bases short, with 18 bases between. The germline V gene encodes CDR1 SQVTM and CDR2 ANQGSEA. This CDR3 is CSVRNSEGPNTGELFF. The CDR3 nucleotides read TGCAGCGTTCGAAACTCCGAGGGACCTAACACCGGGGAGCTGTTTTTT.

This clone was recorded once. The rearrangement joins TRBV5-1 to TRBJ2-3; D unclear. The CDR3 covers 14 residues. Trimming took 0 bases from V and 2 from J, leaving 7 bases between them. Per germline, CDR1 SGHRS and CDR2 YFSETQ. The CDR3 nucleotides read TGCGCCAGCAGCTTGGGCGGAGCCACAGATACGCAGTATTTT. It is translated as CASSLGGATDTQYF.

The sample holds one count of this clone. The chain carries TRBV18 and TRBJ2-1, with 8 nucleotides matching TRBD2. The CDR3 is 17 amino acids. The germline CDR1 and CDR2 sequences are KGHSH and LQKENI. Germline trimming cut 2 bases from V and 0 bases from J; bases unmatched to any gene: 6. CDR3: CASSPGGRSSSYNEQFF. The DNA of the CDR3 is TGTGCCAGCTCACCAGGCGGGAGGTCGAGCTCCTACAATGAGCAGTTCTTC.

J is TRBJ1-1 and V is TRBV5-4; no firm D call. The CDR3 contains 12 residues. Trimming stripped 2 bases from V and 3 bases from J, with 5 bases between. CDR1 and CDR2 from the germline V gene are SGHNT and YYREEE (reference sequence). The CDR3 DNA is TGTGCCAGCAGCTTCCCGGACACTGAAGCTTTCTTT. Amino acids: CASSFPDTEAFF. The full variable domain, its missing parts supplied by reference TRBV5-4 and TRBJ1-1, is ETGVTQSPTHLIKTRGQQVTLRCSSQSGHNTVSWYQQALGQGPQFIFQYYREEENGRGNFPPRFSGLQFPNYSSELNVNALELDDSALYLCASSFPDTEAFFGQGTRLTVV.

This clone was seen once. The chain recombines TRBV5-1 with TRBJ2-7; 10 bases are shared with TRBD1. CDR1 is SGHRS and CDR2 is YFSETQ in the germline V gene. Trimming removed 3 bases from V and 3 bases from J; junction bases left unmatched: 3. The CDR3 contains 14 residues. CDR3 loop: CASSSDRGDYEQYF. In nucleotides, the CDR3 is TGCGCCAGCAGCTCGGACAGGGGGGACTACGAGCAGTACTTC.

Within the sample, this clone is medium-sized (0.01 to 0.1%). This chain connects TRBV5-1 to TRBJ1-4; possible D gene TRBD1, 5 bases. CDR1 SGHRS and CDR2 YFSETQ come from the germline V gene. Trimming pared 4 bases from V and 4 bases from J, leaving 14 bases between. This CDR3 is built from 15 residues. The CDR3 here is CASSPPTGGNEKLFF. The CDR3 nucleotides are TGCGCCAGCAGCCCCCCTACAGGCGGTAATGAAAAACTGTTTTTT.

This sequence joins TRBV6-1 and TRBJ1-2, with a possible D match to TRBD1 (6 bases). V lost 1 base, J lost 8 bases, and 14 bases lay in between. CDR3 length equals 14 residues. In germline, CDR1 is MNHNS, CDR2 SASEGT. The CDR3 DNA is TGTGCCAGCAGTGAAGAGGTGGGGGCGATCGGCTACACCTTC. It is translated as CASSEEVGAIGYTF.